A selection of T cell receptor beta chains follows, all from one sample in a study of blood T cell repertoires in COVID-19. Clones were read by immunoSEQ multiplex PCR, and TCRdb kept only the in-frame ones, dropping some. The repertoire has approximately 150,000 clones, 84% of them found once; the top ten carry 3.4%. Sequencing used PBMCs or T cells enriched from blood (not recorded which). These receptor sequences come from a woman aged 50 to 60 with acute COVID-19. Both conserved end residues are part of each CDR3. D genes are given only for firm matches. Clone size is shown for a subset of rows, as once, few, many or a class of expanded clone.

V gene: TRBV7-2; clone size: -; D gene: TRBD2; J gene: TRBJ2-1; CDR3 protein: CASSLDSVSGSSEQFF; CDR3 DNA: TGTGCCAGCAGCTTAGACTCGGTTAGCGGGAGCTCTGAGCAGTTCTTC
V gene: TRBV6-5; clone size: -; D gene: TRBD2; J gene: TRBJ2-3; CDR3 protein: CASRTSGTADTQYF; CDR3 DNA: TGTGCCAGCAGAACTAGCGGGACGGCAGATACGCAGTATTTT
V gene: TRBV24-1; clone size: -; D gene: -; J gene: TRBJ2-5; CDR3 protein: CATSETGTGAQETQYF; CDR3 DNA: TGTGCCACCAGTGAGACAGGGACGGGGGCCCAAGAGACCCAGTACTTC
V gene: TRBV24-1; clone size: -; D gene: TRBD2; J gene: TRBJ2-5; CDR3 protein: CATSEGAGAPGETQYF; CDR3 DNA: TGTGCCACCAGTGAGGGAGCGGGGGCTCCCGGAGAGACCCAGTACTTC
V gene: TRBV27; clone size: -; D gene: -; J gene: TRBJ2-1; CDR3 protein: CASSLMAGSSDEQFF; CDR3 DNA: TGTGCCAGCAGTTTAATGGCAGGGTCTAGCGATGAGCAGTTCTTC
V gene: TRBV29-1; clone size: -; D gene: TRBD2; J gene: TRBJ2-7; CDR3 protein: CSVPGLAEYEQYF; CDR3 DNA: TGCAGCGTCCCGGGACTAGCGGAGTACGAGCAGTACTTC
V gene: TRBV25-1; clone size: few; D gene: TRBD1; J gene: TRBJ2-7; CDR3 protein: CASSGQENSYEQYF; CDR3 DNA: TGTGCCAGCAGCGGACAGGAAAACTCCTACGAGCAGTACTTC
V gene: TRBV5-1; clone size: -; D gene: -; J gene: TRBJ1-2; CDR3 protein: CASSTRAPGGGYTF; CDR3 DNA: TGCGCCAGCAGCACCCGGGCCCCTGGCGGGGGCTACACCTTC
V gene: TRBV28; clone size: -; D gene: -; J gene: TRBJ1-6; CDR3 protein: CASSLWEDNSPLHF; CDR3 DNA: TGTGCCAGCAGTTTATGGGAGGATAATTCACCCCTCCACTTT
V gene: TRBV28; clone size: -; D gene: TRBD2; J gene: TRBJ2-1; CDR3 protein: CASSFSGVIAYNEQFF; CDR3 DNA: TGTGCCAGCAGTTTTAGCGGGGTTATTGCCTACAATGAGCAGTTCTTC
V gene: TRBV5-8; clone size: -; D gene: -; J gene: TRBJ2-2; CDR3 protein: CASSLRGNTGELFF; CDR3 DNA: TGTGCCAGCAGCTTGAGGGGGAACACCGGGGAGCTGTTTTTT
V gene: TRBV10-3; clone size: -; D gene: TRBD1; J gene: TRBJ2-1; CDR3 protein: CAISESTGDEQFF; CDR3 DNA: TGTGCCATCAGTGAGTCGACAGGGGACGAGCAGTTCTTC
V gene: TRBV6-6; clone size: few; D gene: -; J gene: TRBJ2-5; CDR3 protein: CASQKRAGGIQETQYF; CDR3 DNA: TGTGCCTCCCAGAAAAGGGCCGGGGGAATACAAGAGACCCAGTACTTC
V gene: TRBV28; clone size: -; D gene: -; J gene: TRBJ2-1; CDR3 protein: CASSSLGLDNEQFF; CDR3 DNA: TGTGCCAGCAGTTCCCTCGGACTCGACAATGAGCAGTTCTTC
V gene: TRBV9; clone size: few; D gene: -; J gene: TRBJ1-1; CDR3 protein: CASSAEGVTEAFF; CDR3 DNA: TGTGCCAGCAGCGCCGAGGGGGTTACTGAAGCTTTCTTT
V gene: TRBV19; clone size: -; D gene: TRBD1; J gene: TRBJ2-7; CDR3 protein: CASGQGRSYEQYF; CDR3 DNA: TGTGCCAGCGGACAGGGTAGGTCCTACGAGCAGTACTTC
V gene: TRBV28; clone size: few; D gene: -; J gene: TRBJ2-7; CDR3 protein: CASSLTSAGSGEQYF; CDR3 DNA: TGTGCCAGCAGTTTAACCTCTGCCGGGAGCGGCGAGCAGTACTTC
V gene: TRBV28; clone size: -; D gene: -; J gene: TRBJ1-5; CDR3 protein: CASKEDSNQPQHF; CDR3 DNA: TGTGCCAGCAAGGAGGATAGCAATCAGCCCCAGCATTTT
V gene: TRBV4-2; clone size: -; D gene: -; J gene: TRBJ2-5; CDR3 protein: CASSAPPGGTDETQYF; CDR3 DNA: TGTGCCAGCAGCGCTCCACCGGGCGGGACGGATGAGACCCAGTACTTC
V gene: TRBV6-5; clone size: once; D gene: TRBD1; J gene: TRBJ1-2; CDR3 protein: CASSYLGTGGEGYTF; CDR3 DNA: TGTGCCAGCAGTTACTTGGGGACAGGGGGCGAAGGCTACACCTTC
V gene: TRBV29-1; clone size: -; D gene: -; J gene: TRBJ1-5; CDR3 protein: CSVGGGDNQPQHF; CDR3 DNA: TGCAGCGTTGGGGGCGGGGACAATCAGCCCCAGCATTTT
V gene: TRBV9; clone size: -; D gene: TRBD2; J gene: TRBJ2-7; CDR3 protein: CASSVSGGSSYEQYF; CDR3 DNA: TGTGCCAGCAGCGTTAGCGGGGGAAGCTCCTACGAGCAGTACTTC
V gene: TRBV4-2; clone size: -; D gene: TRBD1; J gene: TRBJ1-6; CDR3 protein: CASSQTGIESPLHF; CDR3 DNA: TGTGCCAGCAGCCAGACAGGGATAGAATCACCCCTCCACTTT
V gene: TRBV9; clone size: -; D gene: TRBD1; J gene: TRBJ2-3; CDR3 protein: CASSALPDRSADTQYF; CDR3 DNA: TGTGCCAGCAGCGCCCTCCCGGACAGGTCTGCAGATACGCAGTATTTT
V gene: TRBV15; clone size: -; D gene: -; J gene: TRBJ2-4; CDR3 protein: CATLSGAKNIQYF; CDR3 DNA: TGTGCCACTCTGTCCGGAGCCAAAAACATTCAGTACTTC
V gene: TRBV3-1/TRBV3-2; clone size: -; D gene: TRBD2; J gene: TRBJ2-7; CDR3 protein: CASSQGLAGASYEQYF; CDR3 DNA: TGTGCCAGCAGCCAGGGACTAGCGGGGGCCTCCTACGAGCAGTACTTC
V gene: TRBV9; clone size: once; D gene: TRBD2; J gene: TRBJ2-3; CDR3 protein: CASSANGGTQYF; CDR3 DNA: TGTGCCAGCAGCGCGAACGGGGGGACGCAGTATTTT
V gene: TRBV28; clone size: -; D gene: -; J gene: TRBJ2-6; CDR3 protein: CATFATGRSGANVLTF; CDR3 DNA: TGTGCCACCTTTGCCACAGGGCGCTCTGGGGCCAACGTCCTGACTTTC
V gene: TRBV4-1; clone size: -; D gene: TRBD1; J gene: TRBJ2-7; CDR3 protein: CASSLRTGDEQYF; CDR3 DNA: TGCGCCAGCAGCCTCCGGACAGGGGACGAGCAGTACTTC
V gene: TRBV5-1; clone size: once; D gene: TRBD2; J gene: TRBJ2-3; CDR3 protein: CASSLAGGLASDTQYF; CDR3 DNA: TGCGCCAGCAGCTTGGCCGGGGGACTAGCTTCGGATACGCAGTATTTT
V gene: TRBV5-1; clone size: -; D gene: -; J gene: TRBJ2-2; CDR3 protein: CASSFLGENTGELFF; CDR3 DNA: TGCGCCAGCAGCTTTTTGGGCGAAAACACCGGGGAGCTGTTTTTT
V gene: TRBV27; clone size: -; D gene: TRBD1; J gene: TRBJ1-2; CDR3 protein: CASSLLGQGRGNGYTF; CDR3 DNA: TGTGCCAGCAGTTTGCTCGGACAGGGACGCGGAAATGGCTACACCTTC
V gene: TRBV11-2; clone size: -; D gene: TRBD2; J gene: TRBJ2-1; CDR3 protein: CASSPVAGAYNEQFF; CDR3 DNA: TGTGCCAGCAGCCCCGTAGCGGGGGCTTACAATGAGCAGTTCTTC
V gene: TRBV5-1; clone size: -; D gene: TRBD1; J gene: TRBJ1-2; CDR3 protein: CASRPQVTGEGYTF; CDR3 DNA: TGCGCCAGCAGACCCCAAGTGACAGGGGAAGGCTACACCTTC
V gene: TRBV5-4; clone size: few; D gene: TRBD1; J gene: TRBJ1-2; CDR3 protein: CASNTGGTYGYTF; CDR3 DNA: TGTGCCAGCAACACAGGGGGCACCTATGGCTACACCTTC
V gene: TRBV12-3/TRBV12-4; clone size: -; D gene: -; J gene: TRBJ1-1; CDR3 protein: CASSPRVGTEAFF; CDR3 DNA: TGTGCCAGCAGTCCCAGGGTGGGGACTGAAGCTTTCTTT
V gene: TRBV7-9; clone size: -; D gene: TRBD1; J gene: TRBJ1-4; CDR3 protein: CASSPGTGGREKLFF; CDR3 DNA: TGTGCCAGCAGCCCCGGGACAGGGGGCCGTGAAAAACTGTTTTTT
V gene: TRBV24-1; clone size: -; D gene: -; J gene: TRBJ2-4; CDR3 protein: CATSDPTDPRDIQYF; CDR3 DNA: TGTGCCACCAGTGACCCGACAGATCCAAGGGACATTCAGTACTTC
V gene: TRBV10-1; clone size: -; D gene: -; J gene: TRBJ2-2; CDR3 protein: CASSDRGDGELFF; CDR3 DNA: TGCGCCAGCAGTGACAGAGGAGACGGGGAGCTGTTTTTT
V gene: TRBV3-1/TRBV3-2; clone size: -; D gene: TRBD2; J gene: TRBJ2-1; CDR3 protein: CASSPDIAGGSYNEQFF; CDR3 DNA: TGTGCCAGCAGCCCCGATATAGCGGGTGGCTCCTACAATGAGCAGTTCTTC
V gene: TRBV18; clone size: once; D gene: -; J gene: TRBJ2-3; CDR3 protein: CASSRGAGGTDTQYF; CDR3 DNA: TGTGCCAGCTCACGTGGGGCTGGGGGCACAGATACGCAGTATTTT
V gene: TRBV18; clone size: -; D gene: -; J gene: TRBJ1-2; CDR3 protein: CASSLSTGPNYGYTF; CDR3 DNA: TGTGCCAGCTCACTATCGACAGGCCCGAACTATGGCTACACCTTC
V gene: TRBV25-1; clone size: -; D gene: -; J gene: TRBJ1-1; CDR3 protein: CASSDLYGGEGEAFF; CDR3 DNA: TGTGCCAGCAGTGACTTGTACGGCGGGGAAGGCGAAGCTTTCTTT
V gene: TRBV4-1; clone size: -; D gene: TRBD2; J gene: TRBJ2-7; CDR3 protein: CASSPDRLAGAYEQYF; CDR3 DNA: TGCGCCAGCAGCCCAGACCGACTAGCGGGAGCCTACGAGCAGTACTTC
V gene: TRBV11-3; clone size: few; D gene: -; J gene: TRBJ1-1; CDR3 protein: CASSLDLVEGVETEAFF; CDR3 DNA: TGTGCCAGCAGCTTAGATCTCGTCGAGGGGGTTGAAACTGAAGCTTTCTTT
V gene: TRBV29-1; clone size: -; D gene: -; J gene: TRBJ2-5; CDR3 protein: CSVDGGSQETQYF; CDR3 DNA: TGCAGCGTTGATGGGGGGTCCCAAGAGACCCAGTACTTC
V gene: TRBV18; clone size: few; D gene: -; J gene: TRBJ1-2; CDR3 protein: CASSPDSTNYGYTF; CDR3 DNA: TGTGCCAGCTCACCGGACAGCACTAACTATGGCTACACCTTC
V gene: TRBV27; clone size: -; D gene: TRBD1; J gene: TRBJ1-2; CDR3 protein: CASSPGTGVEGYTF; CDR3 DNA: TGTGCCAGCAGTCCCGGGACAGGGGTCGAAGGCTACACCTTC
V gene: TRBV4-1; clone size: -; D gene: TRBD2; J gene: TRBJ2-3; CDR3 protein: CASSQVITGLAGSTDTQYF; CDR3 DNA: TGCGCCAGCAGCCAAGTCATAACGGGACTAGCGGGGAGCACAGATACGCAGTATTTT
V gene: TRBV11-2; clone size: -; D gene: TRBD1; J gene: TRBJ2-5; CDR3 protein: CASSLGDRGLETQYF; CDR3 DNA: TGTGCCAGCAGCTTGGGAGACAGGGGGCTAGAGACCCAGTACTTC
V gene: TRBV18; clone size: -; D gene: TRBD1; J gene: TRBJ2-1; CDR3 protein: CASSPQTGGNEQFF; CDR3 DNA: TGTGCCAGCTCACCACAAACAGGGGGCAATGAGCAGTTCTTC
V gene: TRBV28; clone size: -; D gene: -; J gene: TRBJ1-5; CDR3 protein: CASTNFGSNQPQHF; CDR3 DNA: TGTGCCAGCACCAATTTCGGTAGCAATCAGCCCCAGCATTTT
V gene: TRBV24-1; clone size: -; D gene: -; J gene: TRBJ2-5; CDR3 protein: CATSSGETQYF; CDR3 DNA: TGTGCCACCAGTTCAGGAGAGACCCAGTACTTC